Each of the 4 T cell receptor beta chains below was sequenced from the same sample in a study of long-term antiretroviral therapy in people with HIV. Version v3.0 of the immunoSEQ assay ran at survey level. The protocol was immunoSEQ multiplex PCR, while the TCRdb copy is restricted to in-frame clones and leaves out a portion. Of about 22,000 clones in the sample, 88% were seen once. The source material was unsorted PBMCs, sampled 2.3 years after starting antiretroviral therapy. These receptors all stem from a man in his sixties with HIV.

The V and J genes are TRBV7-2 and TRBJ2-7; 9 bases agree with TRBD2. J was trimmed by 2 bases and V by 8 bases; bases with no gene match: 16. This CDR3 is built from 17 residues. Per the germline V gene, CDR1 is SGHTA and CDR2 is FQGNSA. The CDR3 DNA sequence: TGTGCCAGCGCACTTAGGGCTAGCGGGGTGGTAGCCTACGAGCAGTACTTC. This translates into CASALRASGVVAYEQYF.

The chain employs TRBV7-6 and TRBJ2-5; 9 positions match TRBD1. The germline CDR1 and CDR2 sequences are SGHVS and FNYEAQ. The CDR3 spans 16 residues. V lost 5 bases to trimming and J lost 5 bases; unmatched junction nucleotides: 12. This chain's CDR3 is CASSPHPGQGGETQYF. The CDR3 DNA reads as TGTGCCAGCAGCCCTCATCCGGGACAGGGTGGTGAGACCCAGTACTTC. Supplemented by reference TRBV7-6 and TRBJ2-5, the full variable domain reads GAGVSQSPRYKVTKRGQDVALRCDPISGHVSLYWYRQALGQGPEFLTYFNYEAQQDKSGLPNDRFSAERPEGSISTLTIQRTEQRDSAMYRCASSPHPGQGGETQYFGPGTRLLVL.

V usage is TRBV19 and J usage is TRBJ1-1; TRBD1 agrees at 10 bases. The V segment lost 10 bases and the J segment 6 bases; nucleotides outside the gene matches: 14. This CDR3 has 15 residues. Germline loops: CDR1 LNHDA, CDR2 SQIVND (reference sequence). The DNA of the CDR3 is TGTGCCACCCAAAGCCCGACCGGGACAGGGGCTGAAGCTTTCTTT. It yields the protein CATQSPTGTGAEAFF.

The V and J genes are TRBV30 and TRBJ2-3; 8 positions agree with TRBD2. Germline V gene lookup returns CDR1 GTSNPN and CDR2 SVGIG (reference sequence). This CDR3 region has 17 residues. V shed 4 bases, J shed 2 bases, and the junction held 14 bases outside the gene matches. The CDR3 reads CAWIGIGAGGPTDTQYF. The CDR3, as DNA: TGTGCCTGGATTGGAATCGGGGCGGGGGGACCCACAGATACGCAGTATTTT.